At least ten counts were recorded for the clone carrying this T cell receptor beta chain. Its antigen is currently unknown. The data are from a study of metastatic and nonmetastatic thyroid tumors. Study-level background: For malignant and benign thyroid patients, tumor or nodule tissue and blood were the sources whose repertoires were compared.

As handled by the study authors: The distant-metastasis classifier for papillary thyroid cancer was built from CDR3 differences across clinicopathological groups. TCRdb re-clonotyped the PCR reads through MiXCR. The V and J calls and clone size come from TCRdb's table, not from the authors' own analysis. Of around 45,000 clones in the sample, around 17% were seen once. Study results and limitations: Across blood and tumor, TCR beta diversity in malignant thyroid tumors was reportedly significantly higher than in benign nodules.

All patients were untreated before thyroid surgery. Sequenced material: blood. The receptor was derived from a female donor with papillary thyroid cancer or a benign thyroid nodule (not recorded which). Some clones in this sample may be carry-over from other donors' samples.

In DNA form, the CDR3 reads TGTGCCAGCAGCTCACAGGGGAGGGAGCAGTACTTC. Translating gives CASSSQGREQYF. The chain employs TRBV11-2 and TRBJ2-7, with a tentative D call TRBD1 (7 bases). Between the trimmed V and J ends, which lost 4 bases and 7 bases, there was a span of 11 bases. The CDR3 sequence is 12 residues long. Germline V CDR1 and CDR2: SGHAT, FQNNGV.